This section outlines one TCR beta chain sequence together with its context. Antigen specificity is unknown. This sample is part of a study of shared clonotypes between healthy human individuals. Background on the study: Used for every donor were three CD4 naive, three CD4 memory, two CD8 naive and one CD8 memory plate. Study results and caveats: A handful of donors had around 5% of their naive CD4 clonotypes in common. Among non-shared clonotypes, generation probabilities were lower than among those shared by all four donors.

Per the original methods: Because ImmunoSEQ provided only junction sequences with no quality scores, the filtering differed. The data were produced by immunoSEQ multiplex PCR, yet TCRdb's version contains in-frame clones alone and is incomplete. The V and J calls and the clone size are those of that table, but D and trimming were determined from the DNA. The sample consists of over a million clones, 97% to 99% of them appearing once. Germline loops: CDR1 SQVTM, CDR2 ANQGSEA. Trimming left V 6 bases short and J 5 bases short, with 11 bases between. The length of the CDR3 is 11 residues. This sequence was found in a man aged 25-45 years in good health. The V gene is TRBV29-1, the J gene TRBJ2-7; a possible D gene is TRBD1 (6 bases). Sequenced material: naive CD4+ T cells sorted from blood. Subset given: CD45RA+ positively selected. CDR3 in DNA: TGCAGCGTGGGGCAGGGGCACGAGCAGTACTTC. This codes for CSVGQGHEQYF.